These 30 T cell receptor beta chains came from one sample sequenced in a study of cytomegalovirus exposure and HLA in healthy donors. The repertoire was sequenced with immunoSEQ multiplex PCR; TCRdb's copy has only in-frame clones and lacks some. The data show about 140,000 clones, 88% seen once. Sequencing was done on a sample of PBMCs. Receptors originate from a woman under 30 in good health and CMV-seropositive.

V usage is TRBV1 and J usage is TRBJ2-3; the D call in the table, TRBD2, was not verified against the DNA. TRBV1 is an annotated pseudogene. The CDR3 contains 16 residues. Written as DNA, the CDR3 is TGCACCAGCAGCCCCGCCACGCGGGGGAGCACAGATACGCAGTATTTT. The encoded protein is CTSSPATRGSTDTQYF.

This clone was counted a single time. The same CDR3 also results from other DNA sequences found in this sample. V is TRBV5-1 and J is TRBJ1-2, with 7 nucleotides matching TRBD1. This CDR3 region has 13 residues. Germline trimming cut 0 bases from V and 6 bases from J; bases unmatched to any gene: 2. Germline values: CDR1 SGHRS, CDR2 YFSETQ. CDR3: CASSLGTGDGYTF. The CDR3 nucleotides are TGCGCCAGCAGCTTGGGAACAGGGGATGGCTACACCTTC.

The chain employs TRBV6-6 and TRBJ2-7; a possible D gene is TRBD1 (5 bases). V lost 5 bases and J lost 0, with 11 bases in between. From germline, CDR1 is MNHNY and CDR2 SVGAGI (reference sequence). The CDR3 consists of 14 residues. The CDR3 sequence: CASSADMYSYEQYF. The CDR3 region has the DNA TGTGCCAGCAGTGCGGACATGTACTCCTACGAGCAGTACTTC.

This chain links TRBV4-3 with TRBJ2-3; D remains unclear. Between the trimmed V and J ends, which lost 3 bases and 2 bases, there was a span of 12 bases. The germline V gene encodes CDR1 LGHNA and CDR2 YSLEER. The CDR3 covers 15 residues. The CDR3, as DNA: TGCGCCAGCAGCCAGGCCGGAGCCTACACAGATACGCAGTATTTT. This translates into CASSQAGAYTDTQYF.

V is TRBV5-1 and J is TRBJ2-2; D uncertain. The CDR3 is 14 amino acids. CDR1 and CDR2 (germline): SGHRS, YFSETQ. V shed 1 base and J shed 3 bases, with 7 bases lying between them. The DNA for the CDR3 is TGCGCCAGCAGCTTGCGTCCGGACACCGGGGAGCTGTTTTTT. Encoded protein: CASSLRPDTGELFF.

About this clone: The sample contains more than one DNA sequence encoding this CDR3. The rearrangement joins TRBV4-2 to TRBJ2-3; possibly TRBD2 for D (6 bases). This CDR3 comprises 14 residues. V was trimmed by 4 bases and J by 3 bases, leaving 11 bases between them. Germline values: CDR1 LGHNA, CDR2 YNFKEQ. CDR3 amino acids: CASSRGTTTDTQYF. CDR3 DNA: TGTGCCAGCAGCCGCGGGACCACTACAGATACGCAGTATTTT.

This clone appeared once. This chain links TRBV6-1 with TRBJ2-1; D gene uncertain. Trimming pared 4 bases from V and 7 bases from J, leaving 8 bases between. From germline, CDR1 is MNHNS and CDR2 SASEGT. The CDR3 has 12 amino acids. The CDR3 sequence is CASSALGNEQFF. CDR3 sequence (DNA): TGTGCCAGCAGTGCCCTCGGGAATGAGCAGTTCTTC.

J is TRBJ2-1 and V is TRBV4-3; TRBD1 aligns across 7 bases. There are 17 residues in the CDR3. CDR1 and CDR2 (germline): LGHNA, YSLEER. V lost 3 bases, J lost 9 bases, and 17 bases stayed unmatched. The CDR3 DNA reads TGCGCCAGCAGCCATCAACCCCAAGACAGGGTAGGTGGTGAGCAGTTCTTC. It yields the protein CASSHQPQDRVGGEQFF.

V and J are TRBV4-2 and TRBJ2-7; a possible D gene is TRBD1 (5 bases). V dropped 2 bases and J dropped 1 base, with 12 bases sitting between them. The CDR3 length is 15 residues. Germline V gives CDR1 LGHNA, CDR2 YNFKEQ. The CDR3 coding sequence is TGTGCCAGCAGCCAACAAGCTACAGGTTCCTACGAGCAGTACTTC. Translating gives CASSQQATGSYEQYF.

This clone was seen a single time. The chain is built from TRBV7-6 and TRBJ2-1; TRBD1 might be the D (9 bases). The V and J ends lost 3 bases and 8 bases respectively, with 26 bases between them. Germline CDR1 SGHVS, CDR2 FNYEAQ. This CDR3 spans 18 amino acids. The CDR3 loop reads CASSFGGDRVGAGDEQFF. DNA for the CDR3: TGTGCCAGCAGCTTCGGGGGGGACAGGGTTGGCGCAGGCGATGAGCAGTTCTTC.

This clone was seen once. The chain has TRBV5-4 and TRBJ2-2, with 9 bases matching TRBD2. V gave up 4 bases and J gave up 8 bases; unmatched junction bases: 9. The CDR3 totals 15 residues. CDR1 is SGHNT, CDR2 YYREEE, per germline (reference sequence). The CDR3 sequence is CASSPEGSGSGELFF. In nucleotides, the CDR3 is TGTGCCAGCAGCCCGGAGGGTAGCGGGAGTGGGGAGCTGTTTTTT.

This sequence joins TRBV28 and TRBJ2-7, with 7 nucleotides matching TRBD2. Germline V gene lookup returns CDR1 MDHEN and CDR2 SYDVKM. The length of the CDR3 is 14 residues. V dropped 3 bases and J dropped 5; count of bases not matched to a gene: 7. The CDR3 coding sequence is TGTGCCAGCAGTTTTGGCGGGAGTGCACACGAGCAGTACTTC. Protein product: CASSFGGSAHEQYF.

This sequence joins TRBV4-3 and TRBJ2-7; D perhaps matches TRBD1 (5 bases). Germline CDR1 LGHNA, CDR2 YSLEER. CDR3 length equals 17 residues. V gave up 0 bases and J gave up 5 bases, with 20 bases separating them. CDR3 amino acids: CASSQELAPRVLHEQYF. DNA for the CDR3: TGCGCCAGCAGCCAAGAACTCGCGCCCAGGGTTTTACACGAGCAGTACTTC.

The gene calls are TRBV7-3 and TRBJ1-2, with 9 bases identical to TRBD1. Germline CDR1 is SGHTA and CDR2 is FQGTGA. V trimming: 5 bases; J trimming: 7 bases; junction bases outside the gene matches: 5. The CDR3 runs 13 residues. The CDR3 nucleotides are TGTGCCAGCAGCCCAGGGACAGGGATTGGCTACACCTTC. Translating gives CASSPGTGIGYTF.

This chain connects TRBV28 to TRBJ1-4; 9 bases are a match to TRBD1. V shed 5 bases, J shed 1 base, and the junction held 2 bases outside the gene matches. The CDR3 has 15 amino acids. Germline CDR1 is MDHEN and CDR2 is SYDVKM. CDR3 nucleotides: TGTGCCAGCAGTGGGACAGGGAGAACTAATGAAAAACTGTTTTTT. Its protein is CASSGTGRTNEKLFF.

CDR3 bases: TGTGCCTCTTCGTACTTTGACATCTACAATGAGCAGTTCTTC. It yields the protein CASSYFDIYNEQFF. The chain recombines TRBV30 with TRBJ2-1; D is undetermined. Trimming shortened V by 7 bases and J by 3 bases, and 16 bases separated the two germline ends. This CDR3 has 14 amino acids. Germline V gene data show CDR1 as GTSNPN and CDR2 as SVGIG (reference sequence).

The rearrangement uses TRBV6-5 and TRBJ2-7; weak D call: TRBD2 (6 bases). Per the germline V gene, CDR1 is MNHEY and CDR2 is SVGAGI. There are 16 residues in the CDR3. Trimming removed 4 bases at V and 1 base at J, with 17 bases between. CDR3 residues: CASSLIPRGTSYEQYF. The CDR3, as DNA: TGTGCCAGCAGTTTAATCCCAAGAGGGACTTCCTACGAGCAGTACTTC.

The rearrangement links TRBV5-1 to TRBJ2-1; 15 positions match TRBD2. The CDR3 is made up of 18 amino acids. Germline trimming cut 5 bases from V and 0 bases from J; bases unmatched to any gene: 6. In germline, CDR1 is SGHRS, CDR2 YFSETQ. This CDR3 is CASRPGLAGGNSYNEQFF. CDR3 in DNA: TGCGCCAGCAGACCCGGACTAGCGGGGGGGAACTCCTACAATGAGCAGTTCTTC. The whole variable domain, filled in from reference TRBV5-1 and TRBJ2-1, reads KAGVTQTPRYLIKTRGQQVTLSCSPISGHRSVSWYQQTPGQGLQFLFEYFSETQRNKGNFPGRFSGRQFSNSRSEMNVSTLELGDSALYLCASRPGLAGGNSYNEQFFGPGTRLTVL.

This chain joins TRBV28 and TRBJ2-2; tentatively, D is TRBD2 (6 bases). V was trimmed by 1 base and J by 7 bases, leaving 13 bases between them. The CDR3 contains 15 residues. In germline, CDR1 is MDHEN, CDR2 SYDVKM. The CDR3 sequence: CASSLFAAGGGELFF. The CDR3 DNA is TGTGCCAGCAGTTTATTTGCGGCCGGGGGCGGGGAGCTGTTTTTT.

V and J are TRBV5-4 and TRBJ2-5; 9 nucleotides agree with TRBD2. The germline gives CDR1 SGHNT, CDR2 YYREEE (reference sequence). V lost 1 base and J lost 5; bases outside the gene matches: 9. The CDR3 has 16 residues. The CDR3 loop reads CASSLQASGNLETQYF. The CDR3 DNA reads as TGTGCCAGCAGCTTGCAGGCTAGCGGGAATCTTGAGACCCAGTACTTC.

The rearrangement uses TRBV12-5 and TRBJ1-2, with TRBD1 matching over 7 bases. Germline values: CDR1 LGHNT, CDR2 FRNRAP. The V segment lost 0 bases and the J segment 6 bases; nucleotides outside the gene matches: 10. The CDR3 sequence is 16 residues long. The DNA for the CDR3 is TGTGCTAGTGGTTTGGTACTAGTGGGGGACAGCAATGGCTACACCTTC. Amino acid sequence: CASGLVLVGDSNGYTF.

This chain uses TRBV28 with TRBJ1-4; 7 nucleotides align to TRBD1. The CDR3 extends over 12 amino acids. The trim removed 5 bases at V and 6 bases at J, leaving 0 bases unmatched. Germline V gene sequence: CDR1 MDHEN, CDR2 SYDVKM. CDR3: CASSQGDEKLFF. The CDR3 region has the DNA TGTGCCAGCAGTCAGGGGGATGAAAAACTGTTTTTT.

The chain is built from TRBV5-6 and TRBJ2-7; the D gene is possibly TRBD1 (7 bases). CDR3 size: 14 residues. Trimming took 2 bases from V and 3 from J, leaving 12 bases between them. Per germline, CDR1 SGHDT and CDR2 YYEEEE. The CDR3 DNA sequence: TGTGCCAGCAGCTTCGCAGGGGGGATCTACGAGCAGTACTTC. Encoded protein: CASSFAGGIYEQYF.

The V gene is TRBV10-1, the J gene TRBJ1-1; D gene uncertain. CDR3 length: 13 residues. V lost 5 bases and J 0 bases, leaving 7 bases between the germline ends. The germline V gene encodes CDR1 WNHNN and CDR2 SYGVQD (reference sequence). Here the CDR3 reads CASSNSMNTEAFF. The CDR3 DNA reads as TGCGCCAGCAGTAACAGCATGAACACTGAAGCTTTCTTT.

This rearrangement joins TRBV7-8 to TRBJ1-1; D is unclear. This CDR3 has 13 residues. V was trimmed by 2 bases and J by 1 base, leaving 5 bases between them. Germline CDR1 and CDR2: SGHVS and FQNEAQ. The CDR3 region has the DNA TGTGCCAGCAGCTTAAACAGGAACACTGAAGCTTTCTTT. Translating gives CASSLNRNTEAFF.

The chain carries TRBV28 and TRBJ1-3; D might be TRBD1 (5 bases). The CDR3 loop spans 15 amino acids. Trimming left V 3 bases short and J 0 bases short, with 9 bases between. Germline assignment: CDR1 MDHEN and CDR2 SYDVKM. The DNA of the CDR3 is TGTGCCAGCAGTTTGGGGGGGACCTCTGGAAACACCATATATTTT. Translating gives CASSLGGTSGNTIYF.

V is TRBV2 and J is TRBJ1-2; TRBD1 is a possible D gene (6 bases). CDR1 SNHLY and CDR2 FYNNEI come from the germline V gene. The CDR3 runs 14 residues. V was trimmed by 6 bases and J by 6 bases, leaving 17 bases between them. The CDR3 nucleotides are TGTGCCAGCAGGTTCGGGGGGCTCGGAAATGGCTACACCTTC. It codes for CASRFGGLGNGYTF. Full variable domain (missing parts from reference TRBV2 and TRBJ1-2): EPEVTQTPSHQVTQMGQEVILRCVPISNHLYFYWYRQILGQKVEFLVSFYNNEISEKSEIFDDQFSVERPDGSNFTLKIRSTKLEDSAMYFCASRFGGLGNGYTFGSGTRLTVV.

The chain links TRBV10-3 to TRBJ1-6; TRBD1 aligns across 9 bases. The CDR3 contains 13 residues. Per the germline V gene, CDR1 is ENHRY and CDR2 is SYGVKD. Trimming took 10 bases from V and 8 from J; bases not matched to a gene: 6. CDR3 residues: CATLDRGDSPLHF. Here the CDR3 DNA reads TGTGCCACCTTGGACAGGGGTGATTCACCCCTCCACTTT.

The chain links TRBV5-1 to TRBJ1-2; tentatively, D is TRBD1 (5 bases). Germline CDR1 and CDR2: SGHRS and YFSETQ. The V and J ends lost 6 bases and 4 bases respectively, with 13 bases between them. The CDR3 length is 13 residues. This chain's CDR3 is CASTDSPSYGYTF. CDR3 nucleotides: TGCGCCAGCACAGACAGCCCATCCTATGGCTACACCTTC.

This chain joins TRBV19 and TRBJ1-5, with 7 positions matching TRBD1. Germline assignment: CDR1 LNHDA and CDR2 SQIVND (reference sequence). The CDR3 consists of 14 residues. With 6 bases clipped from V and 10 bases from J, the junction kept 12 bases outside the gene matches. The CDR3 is CASSQTGAAIPQHF. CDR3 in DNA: TGTGCCAGTAGCCAAACAGGGGCCGCTATACCCCAGCATTTT.